This TCR beta chain is drawn from a study of neurological immune-mediated disorders. Study observations and caveats: A possible signature was seen in one related-CDR3 cluster, into which phylogenetic grouping placed the repertoires of 18 of 34 multiple sclerosis patients.

This clonotype was detected many times. Its antigen is unknown. The team produced cDNA through 5'RACE using 10-nucleotide random UMIs. Via MiXCR, TCRdb re-called the 5' RACE reads, giving one row per CDR3 protein. The sample lists about 65,000 distinct CDR3 sequences; roughly 3.7% were seen once. Germline V gene sequence: CDR1 DFQATT, CDR2 SNEGSKA (reference sequence). This CDR3 is built from 12 residues. Germline trimming cut 6 bases from V and 6 bases from J; bases unmatched to any gene: 7. V usage is TRBV20-1 and J usage is TRBJ2-7; 8 bases are a match to TRBD2. The sequenced sample consisted of PBMCs. The receptor's source is a man aged 45-60 years with multiple sclerosis. This CDR3 is CSARRGGLEQYV. In nucleotides, the CDR3 is TGCAGTGCCAGACGGGGGGGCCTCGAGCAGTACGTC.